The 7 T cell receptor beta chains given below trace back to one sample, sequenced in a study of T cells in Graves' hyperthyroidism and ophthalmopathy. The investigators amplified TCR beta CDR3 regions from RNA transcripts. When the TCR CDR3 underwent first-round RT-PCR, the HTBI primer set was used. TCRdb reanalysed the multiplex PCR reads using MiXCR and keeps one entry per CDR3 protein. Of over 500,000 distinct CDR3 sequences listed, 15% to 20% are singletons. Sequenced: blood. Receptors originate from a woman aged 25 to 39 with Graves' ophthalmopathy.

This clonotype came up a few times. The CDR3 coding sequence is TGCAGCGTTGATCGCCAGGGGAACACTGAAGCTTTCTTT. Protein product: CSVDRQGNTEAFF. V usage is TRBV29-1 and J usage is TRBJ1-1; D possibly corresponds to TRBD1 (5 bases). This CDR3 spans 13 amino acids. Trimming took off 3 bases at V and 1 base at J, with 9 bases between the two ends. Germline-derived CDR1 and CDR2 are SQVTM and ANQGSEA.

The CDR3 spells CASSWGTSGRYEQYF. CDR3 sequence (DNA): TGTGCCAGCAGCTGGGGGACTAGCGGTCGATACGAGCAGTACTTC. J is TRBJ2-7 and V is TRBV5-6; 11 bases line up with TRBD2. With V trimmed by 3 bases and J by 4 bases, 6 bases remained unmatched. Per germline, CDR1 SGHDT and CDR2 YYEEEE. The CDR3 sequence is 15 residues long.

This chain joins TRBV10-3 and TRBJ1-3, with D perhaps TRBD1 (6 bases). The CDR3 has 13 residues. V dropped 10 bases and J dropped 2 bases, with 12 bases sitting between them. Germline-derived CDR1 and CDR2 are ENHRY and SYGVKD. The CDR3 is CATEQGAGNTIYF. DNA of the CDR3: TGTGCCACGGAACAGGGTGCTGGAAACACCATATATTTT.

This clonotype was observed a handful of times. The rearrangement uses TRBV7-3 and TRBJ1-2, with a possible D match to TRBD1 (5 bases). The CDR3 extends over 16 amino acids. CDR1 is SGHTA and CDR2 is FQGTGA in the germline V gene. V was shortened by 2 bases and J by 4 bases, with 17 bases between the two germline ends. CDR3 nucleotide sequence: TGTGCCAGCAGCTTATTGGTAACGGGGGTCATCTATGGCTACACCTTC. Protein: CASSLLVTGVIYGYTF.

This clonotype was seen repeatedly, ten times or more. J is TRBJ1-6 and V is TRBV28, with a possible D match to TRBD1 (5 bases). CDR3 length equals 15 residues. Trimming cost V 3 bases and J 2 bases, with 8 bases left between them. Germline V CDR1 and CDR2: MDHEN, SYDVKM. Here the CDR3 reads CASSFRGTYNSPLHF. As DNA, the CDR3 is TGTGCCAGCAGTTTTCGGGGGACCTATAATTCACCCCTCCACTTT. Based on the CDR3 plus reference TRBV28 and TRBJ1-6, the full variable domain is DVKVTQSSRYLVKRTGEKVFLECVQDMDHENMFWYRQDPGLGLRLIYFSYDVKMKEKGDIPEGYSVSREKKERFSLILESASTNQTSMYLCASSFRGTYNSPLHFGNGTRLTVT.

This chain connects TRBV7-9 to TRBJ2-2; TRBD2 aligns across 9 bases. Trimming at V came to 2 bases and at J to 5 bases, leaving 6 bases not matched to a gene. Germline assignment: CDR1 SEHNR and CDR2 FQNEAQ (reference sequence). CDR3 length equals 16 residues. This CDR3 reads CASSLTAGGRTGELFF. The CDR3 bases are TGTGCCAGCAGCTTAACAGCGGGAGGTCGGACCGGGGAGCTGTTTTTT.

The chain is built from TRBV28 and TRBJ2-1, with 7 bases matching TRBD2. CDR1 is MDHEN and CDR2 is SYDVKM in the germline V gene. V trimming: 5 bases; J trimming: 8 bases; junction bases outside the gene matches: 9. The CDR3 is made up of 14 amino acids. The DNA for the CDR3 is TGTGCCAGCAGTAGCGGGGCCGCGCCCCATGAGCAGTTCTTC. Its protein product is CASSSGAAPHEQFF.